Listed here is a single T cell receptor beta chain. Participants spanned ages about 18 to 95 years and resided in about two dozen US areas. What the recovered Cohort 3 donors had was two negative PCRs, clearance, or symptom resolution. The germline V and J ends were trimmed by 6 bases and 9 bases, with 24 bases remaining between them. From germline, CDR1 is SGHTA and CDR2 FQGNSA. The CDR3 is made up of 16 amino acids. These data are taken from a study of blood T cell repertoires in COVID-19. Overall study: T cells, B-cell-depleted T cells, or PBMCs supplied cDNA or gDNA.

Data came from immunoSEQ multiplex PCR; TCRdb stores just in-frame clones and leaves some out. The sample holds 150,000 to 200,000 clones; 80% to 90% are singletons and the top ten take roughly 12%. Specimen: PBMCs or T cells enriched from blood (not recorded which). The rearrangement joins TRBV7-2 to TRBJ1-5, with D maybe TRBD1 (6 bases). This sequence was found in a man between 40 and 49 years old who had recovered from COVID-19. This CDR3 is CASSPVAGTQHTPQHF. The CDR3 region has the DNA TGTGCCAGCAGTCCAGTTGCCGGGACACAACATACGCCCCAGCATTTT.